This T cell receptor (beta chain) was sequenced in a study of CD8+ T cells in alopecia areata (dated by TCRdb to 2016 to 2018). The study in broad terms: The treated patients, all with moderate-to-severe alopecia areata, were enrolled in an open-label pilot trial of oral tofacitinib given at 5 to 10 mg twice daily. Tofacitinib was administered for 6 to 18 months, and 6 months of follow-up off drug were then conducted to assess delayed response and recurrence. To study T cell clonal expansion in alopecia areata, the researchers applied high-throughput TCRbeta sequencing to both the C3H/HeJ mouse model and human patients. On the human side, TCRbeta sequencing was run on scalp tissue and on sorted CD4+ and CD8+ peripheral blood T cells from healthy controls and from alopecia areata patients with either patchy or totalis/universalis disease. Biopsies were taken from tofacitinib-treated patients at baseline and at 4 and 24 weeks of treatment, and a later scalp biopsy was taken in several of the tofacitinib-treated patients. Scalp clonality was compared among normal scalp (n=4), patchy alopecia areata scalp (n=8), and alopecia totalis/universalis scalp (n=8). RNA was extracted with the PAXgene miRNA kit for fixed scalp, the miRNeasy kit for PBMCs, and the RNeasy kit for mouse skin. TCRbeta CDR3 regions were amplified by immunoSEQ multiplex PCR using 35 Vbeta forward and 13 Jbeta reverse primers.

In light of the paper, this sample's time point label describes: baseline before oral tofacitinib. Peripheral blood and lesional scalp punch biopsies were obtained from patients with alopecia areata. Human scalp biopsies were fixed immediately in PAXgene tissue containers. Preparation of the library involved the immunoSEQ multiplex PCR assay. To provide template for TCR sequencing, every sample had RNA extracted and reverse transcribed into cDNA. First-strand cDNA was synthesized using SuperScript III with a 2:1 mix of oligo-dT and random hexamers. A synthetic immune receptor repertoire was used to measure amplification bias, and any remaining bias was corrected computationally. Under the source paper's analysis protocol: Raw reads were preprocessed for error removal, and CDR3 was defined according to IMGT conventions as running from the conserved cysteine to phenylalanine. Clonality was computed by normalizing Shannon entropy by log2 of the number of productive unique TCRs and subtracting the result from 1. CD4 or CD8 identity of scalp clones was inferred by cross-referencing scalp TCRbeta sequences with sorted blood CD4 and CD8 repertoires. TCRdb carries this immuneACCESS record with in-frame sequences only. Its versions omit some clonotypes, under half of them owing to an unresolved V gene in the studies checked, with the rest unexplained. V and J calls and clone size come straight from that table; D and trimming were deduced from the DNA. In all, the sample holds about 5,500 clones, and about 61% of those were seen once. The ten largest clones capture approximately 11% of the sample.

Overall study results and their limits: Shared TCR sequences between patients were less evident than in mice, which may be partly attributable to HLA diversity in the patient population. Unlike mouse skin, which is dominated by gammadelta T cells, normal human skin has resident alphabeta T cells that are also sequenced, and this complicates analysis of the scalp TCR repertoire. Compared with normal scalp, lesional scalp, particularly in alopecia totalis/universalis, had higher clonality and more expanded CD8+ clones, which suggests antigenic drive.

For CDR1 and CDR2, the germline V gene lists SGHRS and YFSETQ. V loses 3 bases at its end and J loses 1 base; junction bases beyond the gene matches: 8. Taken from cysteine to phenylalanine, the CDR3 has 16 residues. CDR3 DNA is the only sequence kept; it has 48 bases, read in frame from the first base. Details on this clone: Which antigen it targets is not known. Qualities for individual bases were not recorded, and no much larger clone is one base off.

The sequence is built from TRBV5-1 and TRBJ2-3, with 7 junctional bases fitting TRBD2. The sequences come from skin, collected at week 0. The sequence derives from a human donor with alopecia areata. The nucleotide sequence reads as follows: TGCGCCAGCAGCTCAGGAAGCGGGGTGGGCACAGATACGCAGTATTTT. Its translation is CASSSGSGVGTDTQYF.